This TCR beta chain was captured by sequencing in a study of blood T cell repertoires in COVID-19. Study-level background: From the United States, Italy and Spain came samples of acute and convalescent COVID-19.

Each recovered donor of Cohort 3 presented with two negative PCRs, clearance, or symptom resolution. Germline CDR1 and CDR2: SNHLY and FYNNEI. The CDR3 is 15 amino acids. V was clipped by 5 bases and J by 3 bases; unmatched bases: 5. Sequenced by immunoSEQ multiplex PCR; TCRdb stores in-frame clones only, minus some. The sample records about 220,000 clones, 70% to 85% being singletons. Specimen: PBMCs or T cells enriched from blood (not recorded which). The gene calls are TRBV2 and TRBJ1-3; 9 nucleotides align to TRBD1. The sequence came from a man between 35 and 55 years old who had recovered from COVID-19. The CDR3 DNA is TGTGCCAGCAGTCTACAGGGGGCGCGTGGAAACACCATATATTTT. It specifies CASSLQGARGNTIYF.